The 26 T cell receptor beta chains below were found in one sample sequenced in a study of Ad26.COV2.S vaccination and SARS-CoV-2 variants. Treatment described: some 19 received Ad26.COV2.S at low or high dose, single or two shots; roughly 5 received placebo; per-sample allocation not given. Day 63 after the first vaccine or placebo injection was the time point for sampling. The repertoire was sequenced with immunoSEQ multiplex PCR; TCRdb's copy has only in-frame clones and lacks some. The sample comprises around 450,000 clones, about 88% of which are singletons, and roughly 2.5% rests with the top ten. Sequenced here: peripheral blood, sampled in a trial of Ad26.COV2.S vaccine versus placebo. These receptors were obtained from a person aged 18-65 years who received the Ad26.COV2.S COVID-19 vaccine or a placebo.

This clone appeared once. The chain couples TRBV7-2 to TRBJ2-1; the D gene is possibly TRBD2 (6 bases). The CDR3 consists of 14 residues. V lost 1 base and J 8 bases, leaving 12 bases between the germline ends. Germline-derived CDR1 and CDR2 are SGHTA and FQGNSA. The CDR3 DNA is TGTGCCAGCAGCTTAGTGGTGGGGACTGATGAGCAGTTCTTC. Translated, it gives CASSLVVGTDEQFF. Full variable domain (outside the CDR3, taken from reference TRBV7-2 and TRBJ2-1): GAGVSQSPSNKVTEKGKDVELRCDPISGHTALYWYRQSLGQGLEFLIYFQGNSAPDKSGLPSDRFSAERTGGSVSTLTIQRTQQEDSAVYLCASSLVVGTDEQFFGPGTRLTVL.

This clone occurred once. The CDR3: CASNSDSTSETQYF. CDR3 nucleotide sequence: TGTGCCAGCAATTCCGACAGTACATCGGAGACCCAGTACTTC. This chain joins TRBV2 and TRBJ2-5; tentatively, D is TRBD1 (5 bases). The CDR3 length is 14 residues. V was clipped by 7 bases and J by 5 bases, with 17 bases between them. CDR1 SNHLY and CDR2 FYNNEI come from the germline V gene.

The chain couples TRBV4-2 to TRBJ2-1, with 10 nucleotides matching TRBD1. Germline V gene sequence: CDR1 LGHNA, CDR2 YNFKEQ. V lost 2 bases, J lost 5 bases, and 3 bases stayed unmatched. The CDR3 totals 15 residues. The CDR3 sequence is CASSQRTGGNNEQFF. The DNA for the CDR3 is TGTGCCAGCAGCCAAAGGACAGGGGGAAACAATGAGCAGTTCTTC.

J is TRBJ1-1 and V is TRBV18, with D perhaps matching TRBD1 (5 bases). The germline V gene encodes CDR1 KGHSH and CDR2 LQKENI. The CDR3 is 13 residues long. Trimming pared 3 bases from V and 7 bases from J, leaving 12 bases between. CDR3 bases: TGTGCCAGCTCACCGCAGGACATCGGTGAAGCTTTCTTT. It yields the protein CASSPQDIGEAFF.

This clone was recorded a few times. The chain couples TRBV19 to TRBJ1-5; D may be TRBD1 (5 bases). The germline gives CDR1 LNHDA, CDR2 SQIVND (reference sequence). The CDR3 covers 14 residues. The V end lost 2 bases, the J end lost 3 bases, and 8 bases lay between the germline ends. This chain's CDR3 is CASSISGYNQPQHF. The CDR3, as DNA: TGTGCCAGTAGTATATCAGGGTACAATCAGCCCCAGCATTTT.

The chain couples TRBV6-2 or TRBV6-3 to TRBJ1-5; 9 bases match TRBD1. Losses at the gene ends were 0 bases for V and 8 bases for J; bases not matched to a gene: 17. CDR1 is MNHEY, CDR2 SVGEGT, per germline. CDR3 length: 19 residues. CDR3 bases: TGTGCCAGCAGTTACTCCTTTGGAAGACAGGGGGTAAAAGGGGAGCCCCAGCATTTT. It encodes CASSYSFGRQGVKGEPQHF.

V is TRBV5-1 and J is TRBJ1-1; D unclear. Trimming removed 1 base from V and 1 base from J, with 8 bases in between. The CDR3 covers 14 residues. Germline V gene data show CDR1 as SGHRS and CDR2 as YFSETQ. The DNA for the CDR3 is TGCGCCAGCAGCTTGACCCACGGGAACACTGAAGCTTTCTTT. Translated: CASSLTHGNTEAFF. Drawing the rest from reference TRBV5-1 and TRBJ1-1, the complete variable domain is KAGVTQTPRYLIKTRGQQVTLSCSPISGHRSVSWYQQTPGQGLQFLFEYFSETQRNKGNFPGRFSGRQFSNSRSEMNVSTLELGDSALYLCASSLTHGNTEAFFGQGTRLTVV.

This clone has a handful of counts. CDR3 in amino acids: CATSRGRQINSPLHF. The CDR3 DNA is TGTGCCACCAGCAGAGGGAGACAGATCAATTCACCCCTCCACTTT. V is TRBV15 and J is TRBJ1-6; D may be TRBD1 (5 bases). This CDR3 contains 15 residues. V gave up 1 base and J gave up 7 bases, with 11 bases separating them. Per the germline V gene, CDR1 is LNHNV and CDR2 is YYDKDF (reference sequence).

The chain recombines TRBV6-2 or TRBV6-3 with TRBJ1-4, with D tentatively TRBD1 (5 bases). The germline V gene encodes CDR1 MNHEY and CDR2 SVGEGT. The CDR3 consists of 18 residues. V was trimmed by 4 bases and J by 7 bases, leaving 25 bases between them. The CDR3 coding sequence is TGTGCCAGCAGTTTCCACCGAGCCCCGGGACGCGGCGGTGAAAAACTGTTTTTT. Protein sequence: CASSFHRAPGRGGEKLFF.

V and J are TRBV19 and TRBJ2-1, with 7 bases matching TRBD2. Germline CDR1 LNHDA, CDR2 SQIVND (reference sequence). The CDR3 runs to 15 residues. The ends lost 7 bases at V and 4 bases at J; junction bases unmatched: 10. Written as DNA, the CDR3 is TGTGCCAGTAAGTCAGTAAGCGGGATATACAATGAGCAGTTCTTC. This codes for CASKSVSGIYNEQFF.

V is TRBV6-7 and J is TRBJ2-7; 8 positions agree with TRBD1. TRBV6-7 is an ORF, with its function uncertain. Trimming at V came to 6 bases and at J to 5 bases, leaving 9 bases not matched to a gene. There are 14 residues in the CDR3. CDR3: CASRIRTGLDEQYF. CDR3 nucleotide sequence: TGTGCCAGCAGGATCAGGACAGGGCTCGACGAGCAGTACTTC.

A single count supports this clone. The V and J genes are TRBV7-3 and TRBJ2-1; D remains ambiguous. From germline, CDR1 is SGHTA and CDR2 FQGTGA. CDR3 length: 12 amino acids. Trimming shortened V by 4 bases and J by 2 bases, and 3 bases separated the two germline ends. Here the CDR3 DNA reads TGTGCCAGCAGCTCGACCTACAATGAGCAGTTCTTC. Its translation is CASSSTYNEQFF.

J is TRBJ2-7 and V is TRBV15; D assignment may be TRBD1 or TRBD2 (6 bases each). Germline lookup yields CDR1 LNHNV and CDR2 YYDKDF (reference sequence). The V gene lost 4 bases and the J gene lost 8 bases, with 18 bases spanning the gap. CDR3 size: 14 residues. In DNA form, the CDR3 reads TGTGCCACCAGCACCTCCCAGTCCGGGGGCCAGCAGTACTTC. This codes for CATSTSQSGGQQYF.

This chain links TRBV19 with TRBJ1-5; the D gene is possibly TRBD1 (6 bases). Trimming removed 0 bases at V and 10 bases at J, with 16 bases between. Germline loops: CDR1 LNHDA, CDR2 SQIVND (reference sequence). The CDR3 has 15 residues. This chain's CDR3 is CASSIEDRFRQPQHF. The CDR3 DNA follows: TGTGCCAGTAGTATAGAAGACAGGTTCCGTCAACCCCAGCATTTT.

In DNA, the CDR3 is TGTGCCAGCAGTTTTTTGGGGTCGTCCCACGAGCAGTACTTC. It codes for CASSFLGSSHEQYF. The rearrangement links TRBV27 to TRBJ2-7; D not resolved. Germline V gene lookup returns CDR1 MNHEY and CDR2 SMNVEV (reference sequence). Trimming removed 3 bases from V and 5 bases from J, with 14 bases in between. CDR3 length: 14 residues.

The chain joins TRBV7-9 to TRBJ2-1; no clear D gene. The CDR3 consists of 13 residues. V lost 2 bases, J lost 6 bases, and 8 bases lay in between. The germline gives CDR1 SEHNR, CDR2 FQNEAQ (reference sequence). The CDR3 region has the DNA TGTGCCAGCAGCTTAAGCCCCGCCAATGAGCAGTTCTTC. Translation: CASSLSPANEQFF.

The chain joins TRBV6-5 to TRBJ2-1; D gene uncertain. CDR1 is MNHEY and CDR2 is SVGAGI in the germline V gene. Trimming removed 0 bases from V and 4 bases from J, with 4 bases in between. The CDR3 length is 13 residues. CDR3 in DNA: TGTGCCAGCAGTTACTCTCAATACAATGAGCAGTTCTTC. As protein: CASSYSQYNEQFF.

Comment on this clone: The same CDR3 is also encoded by other DNA sequences in this sample. Written as DNA, the CDR3 is TGTGCCACCAGTGATCCCTCCATTGCAGGGAACACCGGGGAGCTGTTTTTT. This codes for CATSDPSIAGNTGELFF. J is TRBJ2-2 and V is TRBV24-1; no clear D gene. Germline CDR1 and CDR2: KGHDR and SFDVKD. This CDR3 is 17 amino acids long. Trimming shortened V by 3 bases and J by 1 base, and 14 bases separated the two germline ends.

The V call is TRBV19, the J call TRBJ1-1; D is uncertain. The CDR3 extends over 14 amino acids. V lost 5 bases, J lost 3 bases, and 13 bases lay in between. Germline values: CDR1 LNHDA, CDR2 SQIVND (reference sequence). The CDR3 sequence: CASSRTLRHTEAFF. DNA of the CDR3: TGTGCCAGTAGTCGGACTCTCAGGCACACTGAAGCTTTCTTT.

The gene calls are TRBV7-2 and TRBJ1-2; 7 nucleotides line up with TRBD1. CDR1 SGHTA and CDR2 FQGNSA come from the germline V gene. The J segment lost 5 bases and the V segment lost 5 bases, leaving 17 bases of the junction unmatched. The CDR3 is 17 residues long. The CDR3 coding sequence is TGTGCCAGCAGCCATGACGGGACAGCGATGGGAGGTTATGGCTACACCTTC. This codes for CASSHDGTAMGGYGYTF.

J is TRBJ2-5 and V is TRBV28; 15 nucleotides line up with TRBD2. The CDR3 length is 19 residues. Germline assignment: CDR1 MDHEN and CDR2 SYDVKM. V lost 3 bases to trimming and J lost 2 bases; unmatched junction nucleotides: 10. This CDR3 is CASSFPGLAGGLEQETQYF. CDR3 nucleotides: TGTGCCAGCAGTTTCCCAGGACTAGCGGGGGGGCTCGAACAAGAGACCCAGTACTTC.

The chain recombines TRBV9 with TRBJ1-6; D gene unclear. Germline CDR1 SGDLS, CDR2 YYNGEE. The length of the CDR3 is 13 residues. Trimming shortened V by 0 bases and J by 7 bases, and 5 bases separated the two germline ends. The CDR3: CASSVEENSPLHF. As DNA, the CDR3 is TGTGCCAGCAGCGTAGAGGAGAATTCACCCCTCCACTTT.

J is TRBJ1-2 and V is TRBV14; D call uncertain. The CDR3 contains 12 residues. V was trimmed by 4 bases and J by 4 bases, leaving 7 bases between them. Germline-derived CDR1 and CDR2 are SGHDN and FVKESK. The CDR3 sequence is CASSPSTYGYTF. CDR3 nucleotides: TGTGCCAGCAGCCCCTCGACCTATGGCTACACCTTC.

The chain is built from TRBV10-3 and TRBJ2-5, with TRBD1 matching 9 bases. This CDR3 contains 15 residues. V trimming: 2 bases; J trimming: 5 bases; junction bases outside the gene matches: 6. The germline V gene has CDR1 ENHRY and CDR2 SYGVKD. Written as DNA, the CDR3 is TGTGCCATCAGTGAGGCTACAGGGGGCTGGGAGACCCAGTACTTC. Its translation: CAISEATGGWETQYF.

This chain joins TRBV5-6 and TRBJ1-2; 7 bases map to TRBD1. This CDR3 has 16 amino acids. The V gene's germline CDR1 is SGHDT and CDR2 YYEEEE. The V and J ends lost 6 bases and 3 bases, in that order; junction bases with no gene match: 14. For the CDR3, the DNA is TGTGCCAGCACCCCCTGGCGGGTACAGGGGCACTATGGCTACACCTTC. This sequence encodes CASTPWRVQGHYGYTF.

CDR3 amino acids: CASSRDRGVAFF. The DNA for the CDR3 is TGTGCCAGCAGTCGGGACAGGGGTGTAGCTTTCTTT. V is TRBV7-2 and J is TRBJ1-1; TRBD1 agrees at 10 bases. V gave up 6 bases and J gave up 10 bases; unmatched junction bases: 5. This CDR3 has 12 amino acids. Germline CDR1 is SGHTA and CDR2 is FQGNSA.